This T cell receptor beta chain was sequenced for a study of control samples from healthy donors and cancer patients. CDR1 and CDR2 (germline): SGHRS, YFSETQ. The V end was cut by 0 bases, the J end by 1 base, with 2 bases between. This CDR3 has 13 amino acids. Generated by immunoSEQ multiplex PCR, the TCRdb table keeps only in-frame clones and is missing some. The sample lists about 43,000 clones, approximately 94% occurring once. The gene calls are TRBV5-1 and TRBJ2-1; D ambiguous. The TCR originated in a man in his fifties or sixties in good health. What was sequenced was blood. DNA of the CDR3: TGCGCCAGCAGCTTGGGGTCCTACAATGAGCAGTTCTTC. Translating gives CASSLGSYNEQFF.